Reported below is one T cell receptor (beta chain). Sequencing used immunoSEQ multiplex PCR; TCRdb keeps in-frame clones, though not all of them. The table shows about 2.4 million clones, with 93% occurring only once. This entry comes from a study of shared clonotypes between healthy human individuals. The germline CDR1 and CDR2 sequences are SGHTA and FQGNSA. V lost 9 bases to trimming and J lost 10 bases, with 6 bases between them. The CDR3 is made up of 8 amino acids. The gene calls are TRBV7-2 and TRBJ1-2; D not certain. Sequenced sample: naive CD4+ T cells from PBMCs. Indicated subset: CD45RA+ positively selected. This TCR was recovered from a man aged 18 to 30 in good health. Some clones in this sample may be carry-over from other donors' samples. The CDR3 loop reads CASRAYTF. CDR3 nucleotide sequence: TGTGCCAGTAGGGCCTACACCTTC.